The following is a T cell receptor beta chain sequence with its context. TCRdb's table, derived via immunoSEQ multiplex PCR, lists solely in-frame clones and lacks some. The sample has some 57,000 clones, about 89% seen once; the top ten hold 1.1%. CDR3 length: 13 amino acids. Germline V lookup: CDR1 KGHSH, CDR2 LQKENI. V shed 6 bases, J shed 4 bases, and the junction held 5 bases outside the gene matches. The data are from a study of OX40 agonist ivuxolimab in advanced cancers. The V and J genes are TRBV18 and TRBJ1-1; 7 bases are shared with TRBD1. This sequence was found in an adult with an advanced solid tumor such as melanoma, head and neck, liver or kidney cancer. The specimen comprised CD4+ or CD8+ T cells sorted from blood, sampled in a trial of the OX40 agonist ivuxolimab. The CDR3 coding sequence is TGTGCCAGCTCCGACAGGGAAGGCACTGAAGCTTTCTTT. As protein: CASSDREGTEAFF.